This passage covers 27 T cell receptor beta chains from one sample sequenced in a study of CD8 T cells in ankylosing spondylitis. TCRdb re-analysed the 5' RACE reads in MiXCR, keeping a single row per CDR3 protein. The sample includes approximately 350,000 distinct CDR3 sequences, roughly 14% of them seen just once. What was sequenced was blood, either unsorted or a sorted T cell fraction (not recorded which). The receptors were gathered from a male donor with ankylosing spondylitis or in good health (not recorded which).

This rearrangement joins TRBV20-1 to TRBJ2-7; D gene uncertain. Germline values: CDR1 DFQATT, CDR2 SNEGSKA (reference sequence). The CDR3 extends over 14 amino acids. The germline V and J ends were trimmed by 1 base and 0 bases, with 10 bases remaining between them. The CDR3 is CSARGTPSSYEQYF. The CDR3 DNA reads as TGCAGTGCTAGAGGAACTCCTAGCTCCTACGAGCAGTACTTC.

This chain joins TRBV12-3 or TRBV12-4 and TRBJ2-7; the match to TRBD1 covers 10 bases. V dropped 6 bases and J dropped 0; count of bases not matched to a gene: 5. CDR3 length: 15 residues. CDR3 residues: CASSNRQGASYEQYF. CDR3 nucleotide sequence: TGTGCCAGCAGCAATAGACAGGGGGCCTCCTACGAGCAGTACTTC.

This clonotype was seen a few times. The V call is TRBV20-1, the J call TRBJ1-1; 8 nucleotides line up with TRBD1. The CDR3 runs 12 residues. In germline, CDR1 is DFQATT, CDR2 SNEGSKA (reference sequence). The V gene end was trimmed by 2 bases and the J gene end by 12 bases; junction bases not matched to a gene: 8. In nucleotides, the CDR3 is TGCAGTGCTAGACCAGGACAGGGTGGAACTTTCTTT. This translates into CSARPGQGGTFF.

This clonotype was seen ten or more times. DNA of the CDR3: TGCGCCAGCAGCTTGGACGGGAGGGCCTTGTACAATGAGCAGTTCTTC. This codes for CASSLDGRALYNEQFF. The V gene is TRBV5-1, the J gene TRBJ2-1; 8 bases map to TRBD2. CDR3 length: 16 residues. Losses at the gene ends were 0 bases for V and 4 bases for J; bases not matched to a gene: 6. The V gene's germline CDR1 is SGHRS and CDR2 YFSETQ.

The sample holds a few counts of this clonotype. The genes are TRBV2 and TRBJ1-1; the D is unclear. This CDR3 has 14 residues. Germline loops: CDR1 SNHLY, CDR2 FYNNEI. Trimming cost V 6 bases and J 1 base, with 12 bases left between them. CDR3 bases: TGTGCCAGCAGGAAAGGACTGCCGAACACTGAAGCTTTCTTT. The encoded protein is CASRKGLPNTEAFF.

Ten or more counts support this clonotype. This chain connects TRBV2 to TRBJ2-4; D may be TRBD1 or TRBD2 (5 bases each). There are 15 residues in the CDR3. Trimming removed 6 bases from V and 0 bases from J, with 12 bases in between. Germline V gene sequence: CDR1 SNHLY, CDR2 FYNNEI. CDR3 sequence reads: CASRRDGIAKNIQYF. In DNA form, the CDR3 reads TGTGCCAGCAGACGGGACGGAATAGCCAAAAACATTCAGTACTTC.

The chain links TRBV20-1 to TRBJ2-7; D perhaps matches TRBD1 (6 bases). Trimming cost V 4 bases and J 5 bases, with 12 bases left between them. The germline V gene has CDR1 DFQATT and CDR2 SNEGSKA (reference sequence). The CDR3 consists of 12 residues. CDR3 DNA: TGCAGTGCTACCTACAGGGCCGACGAGCAGTACTTC. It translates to CSATYRADEQYF.

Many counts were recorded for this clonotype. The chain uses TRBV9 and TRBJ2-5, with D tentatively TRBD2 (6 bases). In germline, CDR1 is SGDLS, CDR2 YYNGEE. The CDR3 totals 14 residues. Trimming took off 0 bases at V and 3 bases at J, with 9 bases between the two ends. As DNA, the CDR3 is TGTGCCAGCAGCGTAGGGACTATCGAAGAGACCCAGTACTTC. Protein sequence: CASSVGTIEETQYF.

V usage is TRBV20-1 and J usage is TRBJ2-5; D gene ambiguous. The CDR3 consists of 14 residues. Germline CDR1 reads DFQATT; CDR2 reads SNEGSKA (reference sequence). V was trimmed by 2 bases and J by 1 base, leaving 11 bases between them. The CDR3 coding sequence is TGCAGTGCTAGAAGGATCTCCTCCCAAGAGACCCAGTACTTC. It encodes CSARRISSQETQYF.

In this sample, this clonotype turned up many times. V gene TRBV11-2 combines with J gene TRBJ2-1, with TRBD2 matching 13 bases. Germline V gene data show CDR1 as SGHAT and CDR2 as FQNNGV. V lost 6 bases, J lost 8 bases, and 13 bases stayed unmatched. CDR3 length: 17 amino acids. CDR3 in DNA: TGTGCCAGCAGTTCGGGCTCGGGACTAGCGGGAAAGTATGAGCAGTTCTTC. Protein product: CASSSGSGLAGKYEQFF.

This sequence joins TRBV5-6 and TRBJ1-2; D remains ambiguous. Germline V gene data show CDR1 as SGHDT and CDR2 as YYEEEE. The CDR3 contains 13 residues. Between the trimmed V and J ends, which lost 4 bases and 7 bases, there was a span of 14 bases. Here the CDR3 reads CASSRPGVGGYTF. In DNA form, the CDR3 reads TGTGCCAGCAGCCGACCCGGGGTGGGTGGCTACACCTTC.

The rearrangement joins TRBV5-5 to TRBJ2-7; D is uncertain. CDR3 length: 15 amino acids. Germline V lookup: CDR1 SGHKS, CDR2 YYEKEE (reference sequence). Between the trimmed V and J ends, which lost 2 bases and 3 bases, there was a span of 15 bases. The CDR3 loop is CASSLDPQIIYEQYF. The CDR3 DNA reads TGTGCCAGCAGCTTAGATCCACAGATTATCTACGAGCAGTACTTC.

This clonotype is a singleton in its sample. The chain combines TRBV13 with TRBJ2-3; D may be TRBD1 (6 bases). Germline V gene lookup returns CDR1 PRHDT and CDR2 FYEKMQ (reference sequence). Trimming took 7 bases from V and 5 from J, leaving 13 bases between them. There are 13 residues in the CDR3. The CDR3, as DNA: TGTGCCAGCACCAGGGGCGCGGGAGATACGCAGTATTTT. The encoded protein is CASTRGAGDTQYF.

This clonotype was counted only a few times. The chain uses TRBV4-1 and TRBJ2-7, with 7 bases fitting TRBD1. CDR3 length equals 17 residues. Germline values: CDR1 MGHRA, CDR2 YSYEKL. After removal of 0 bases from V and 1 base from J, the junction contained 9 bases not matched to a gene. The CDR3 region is CASSQDPPTGISYEQYF. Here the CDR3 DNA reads TGCGCCAGCAGCCAAGATCCCCCGACAGGGATATCCTACGAGCAGTACTTC.

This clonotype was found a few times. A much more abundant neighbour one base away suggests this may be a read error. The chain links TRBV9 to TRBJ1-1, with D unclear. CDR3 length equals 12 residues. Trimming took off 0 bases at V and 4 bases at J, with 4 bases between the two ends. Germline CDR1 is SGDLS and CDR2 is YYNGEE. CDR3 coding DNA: TGTGCCAGCAGCGTAGTGGGCACTGAAGCTTTCTTT. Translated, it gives CASSVVGTEAFF.

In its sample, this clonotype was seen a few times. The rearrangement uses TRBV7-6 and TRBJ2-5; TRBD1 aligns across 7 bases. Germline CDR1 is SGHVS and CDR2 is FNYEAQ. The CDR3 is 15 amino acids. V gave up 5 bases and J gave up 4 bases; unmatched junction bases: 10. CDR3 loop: CASSPDRVFGETQYF. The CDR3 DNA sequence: TGTGCCAGCAGCCCCGACAGGGTATTCGGAGAGACCCAGTACTTC.

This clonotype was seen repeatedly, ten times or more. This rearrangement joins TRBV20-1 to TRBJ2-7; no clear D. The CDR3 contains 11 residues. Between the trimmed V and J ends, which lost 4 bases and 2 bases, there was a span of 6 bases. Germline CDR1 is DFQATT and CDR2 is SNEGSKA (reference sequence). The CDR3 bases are TGCAGTGCTACTGGGCCCTACGAGCAGTACTTC. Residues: CSATGPYEQYF.

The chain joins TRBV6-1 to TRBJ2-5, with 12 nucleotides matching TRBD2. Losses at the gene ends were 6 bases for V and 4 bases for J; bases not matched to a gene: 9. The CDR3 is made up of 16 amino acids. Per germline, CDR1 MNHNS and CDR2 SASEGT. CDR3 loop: CASSRSGGLAGETQYF. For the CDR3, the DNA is TGTGCCAGCAGCCGTTCTGGGGGACTAGCGGGAGAGACCCAGTACTTC.

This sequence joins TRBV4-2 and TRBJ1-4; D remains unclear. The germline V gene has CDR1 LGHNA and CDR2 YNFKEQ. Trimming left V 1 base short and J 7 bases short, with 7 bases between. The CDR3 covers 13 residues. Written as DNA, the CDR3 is TGTGCCAGCAGCCAAGTCCTTGTTGAAAAACTGTTTTTT. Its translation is CASSQVLVEKLFF.

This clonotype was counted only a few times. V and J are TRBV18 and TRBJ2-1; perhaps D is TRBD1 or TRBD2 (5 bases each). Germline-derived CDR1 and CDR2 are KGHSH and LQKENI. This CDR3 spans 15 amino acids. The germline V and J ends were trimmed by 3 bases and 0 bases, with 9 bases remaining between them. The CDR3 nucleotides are TGTGCCAGCTCACCGGGACCCCGCTCCTACAATGAGCAGTTCTTC. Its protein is CASSPGPRSYNEQFF.

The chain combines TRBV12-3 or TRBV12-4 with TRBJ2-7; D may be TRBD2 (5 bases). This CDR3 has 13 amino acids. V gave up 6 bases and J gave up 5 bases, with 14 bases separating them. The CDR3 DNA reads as TGTGCCAGCAGGGCGTCGACTATTGACGAGCAGTACTTC. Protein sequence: CASRASTIDEQYF.

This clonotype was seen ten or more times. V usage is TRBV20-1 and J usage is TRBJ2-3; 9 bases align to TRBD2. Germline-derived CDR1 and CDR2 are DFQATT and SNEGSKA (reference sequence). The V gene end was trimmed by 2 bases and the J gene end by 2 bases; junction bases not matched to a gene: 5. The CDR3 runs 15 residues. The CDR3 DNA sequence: TGCAGTGCTAGATCCTCTAGCGGGACCACAGATACGCAGTATTTT. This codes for CSARSSSGTTDTQYF.

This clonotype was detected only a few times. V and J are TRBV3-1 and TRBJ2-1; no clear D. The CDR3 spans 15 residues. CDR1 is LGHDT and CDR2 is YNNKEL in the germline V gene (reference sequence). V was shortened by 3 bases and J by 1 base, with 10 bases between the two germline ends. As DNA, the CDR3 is TGTGCCAGCAGCCAGGAGCGTTTGTCCTACAATGAGCAGTTCTTC. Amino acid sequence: CASSQERLSYNEQFF.

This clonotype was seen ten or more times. CDR3 protein: CASSNTAGGPHNEQFF. The CDR3 DNA follows: TGCGCCAGCAGCAACACCGCGGGGGGGCCCCACAATGAGCAGTTCTTC. V is TRBV5-1 and J is TRBJ2-1, with TRBD2 matching over 9 bases. This CDR3 has 16 amino acids. V shed 4 bases and J 5 bases; nucleotides not matched to a gene: 10. Germline assignment: CDR1 SGHRS and CDR2 YFSETQ.

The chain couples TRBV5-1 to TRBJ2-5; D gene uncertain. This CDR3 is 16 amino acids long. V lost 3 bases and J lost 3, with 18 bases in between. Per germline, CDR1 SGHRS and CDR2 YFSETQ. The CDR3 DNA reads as TGCGCCAGCAGCTCGGATTATGACCCCCCTGAAGAGACCCAGTACTTC. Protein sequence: CASSSDYDPPEETQYF.

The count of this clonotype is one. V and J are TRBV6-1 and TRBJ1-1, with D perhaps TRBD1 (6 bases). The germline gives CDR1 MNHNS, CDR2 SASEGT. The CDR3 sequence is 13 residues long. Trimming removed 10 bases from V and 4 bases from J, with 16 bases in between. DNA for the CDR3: TGTGCCACCTCGGGGGGGGCCCGCACTGAAGCTTTCTTT. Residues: CATSGGARTEAFF.

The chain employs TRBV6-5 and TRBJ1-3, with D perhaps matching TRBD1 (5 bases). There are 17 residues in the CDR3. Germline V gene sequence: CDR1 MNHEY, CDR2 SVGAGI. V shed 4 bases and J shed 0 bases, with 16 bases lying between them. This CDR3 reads CASSWLVGQSSGNTIYF. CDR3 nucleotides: TGTGCCAGCAGTTGGTTAGTGGGGCAAAGCTCTGGAAACACCATATATTTT.